This T cell receptor beta chain was recorded in a study of blood T cell repertoires in COVID-19. About the research overall: COVID-19 samples, acute and convalescent, were from the United States, Italy and Spain. The analysed material was cDNA or gDNA that came from T cells, B-cell-depleted T cells, or PBMCs.

V lost 0 bases to trimming and J lost 3 bases, with 10 bases between them. CDR1 is SGHNT, CDR2 YYREEE, per germline (reference sequence). This CDR3 is built from 16 residues. The method was immunoSEQ multiplex PCR; TCRdb's version includes in-frame clones alone and lacks a portion of them. The sample carries approximately 270,000 clones, approximately 89% recorded once. Seattle's cohort entered during active infection and was followed longitudinally. The chain carries TRBV5-4 and TRBJ1-6; no clear D gene. The source of this sequence is a woman aged 25 to 39 with COVID-19, enrolled during active disease. Sequencing was performed on peripheral blood. In DNA, the CDR3 is TGTGCCAGCAGCTTGGTGCGGGGAGGCTATAATTCACCCCTCCACTTT. The encoded protein is CASSLVRGGYNSPLHF.